Shown below are 8 T cell receptor beta chains from a single sample sequenced in a study of cytomegalovirus exposure and HLA in healthy donors (dated 2017 in TCRdb). The method was the immunoSEQ multiplex PCR assay. For the multiplex PCR, a mixture combining 60 forward primers for TCR Vbeta segments and 13 reverse primers for TCR Jbeta segments was used. TCRdb took over this immuneACCESS table, retaining in-frame rearrangements with V and J assigned. Such tables are incomplete; in checked studies, under half of the missing clones stem from an unresolved V gene, and the remainder is unexplained. The sample's table lists a count of some 110,000 clones. Of the sample, 2.2% is held by the ten largest clones. Sequencing was done on a sample of PBMCs. The receptors derive from a middle-aged man in good health and CMV-seronegative.

The J gene is TRBJ2-7, the V gene TRBV5-1, with D possibly TRBD2 on 6 matching bases. Germline CDR1 SGHRS, CDR2 YFSETQ. CDR3 length: 16 amino acids. V lost 4 bases to trimming and J lost 3 bases, with 20 bases between them. For the CDR3, the DNA is TGCGCCAGCAGCCTTACTAGCAGCGTTCACCTCTACGAGCAGTACTTC. Translated, it gives CASSLTSSVHLYEQYF.

The gene calls are TRBV15 and TRBJ2-5; D gene unclear. V was cut by 0 bases and J by 1 base, with 9 bases left in between. Germline values: CDR1 LNHNV, CDR2 YYDKDF (reference sequence). The CDR3 is made up of 15 amino acids. The CDR3 loop is CATSRESGFQETQYF. The CDR3 DNA sequence: TGTGCCACCAGCAGAGAGTCCGGGTTCCAAGAGACCCAGTACTTC.

The CDR3 loop reads CASSWAGTDLWNEQFF. In nucleotides, the CDR3 is TGTGCCAGCAGTTGGGCCGGGACAGATTTGTGGAATGAGCAGTTCTTC. V usage is TRBV6-5 and J usage is TRBJ2-1, with 7 bases matching TRBD1. The CDR3 is 16 residues long. V was pared by 4 bases and J by 7 bases, with 13 bases of the junction left unmatched. Germline loops: CDR1 MNHEY, CDR2 SVGAGI.

This chain links TRBV28 with TRBJ2-5; 9 positions agree with TRBD1. The CDR3 contains 14 residues. Germline V CDR1 and CDR2: MDHEN, SYDVKM. Germline trimming cut 3 bases from V and 4 bases from J; bases unmatched to any gene: 3. Here the CDR3 DNA reads TGTGCCAGCAGTTTCGGGGACAGGGTAGAGACCCAGTACTTC. It encodes CASSFGDRVETQYF.

The gene calls are TRBV9 and TRBJ2-7; TRBD2 matches at 8 bases. There are 14 residues in the CDR3. Germline values: CDR1 SGDLS, CDR2 YYNGEE. V dropped 0 bases and J dropped 3; count of bases not matched to a gene: 2. The CDR3 region has the DNA TGTGCCAGCAGCGTAGCGGGAGGGGGCTACGAGCAGTACTTC. This encodes CASSVAGGGYEQYF.

The rearrangement links TRBV5-6 to TRBJ2-2; weak D call: TRBD1 (6 bases). CDR1 and CDR2 (germline): SGHDT, YYEEEE. The CDR3 length is 15 residues. With 1 base removed from V and 4 bases from J, the gap between germline ends came to 11 bases. The CDR3, as DNA: TGTGCCAGCAGCTTGTGGGGGCGACGCACCGGGGAGCTGTTTTTT. Translation: CASSLWGRRTGELFF.

As to this clone: Other DNA sequences in this sample translate to the same CDR3. The rearrangement joins TRBV7-9 to TRBJ2-1; 9 bases align to TRBD2. Germline V gives CDR1 SEHNR, CDR2 FQNEAQ (reference sequence). The CDR3 is made up of 14 amino acids. J gave up 4 bases and V 4 bases, and 2 bases lay outside the gene matches. The CDR3 DNA sequence: TGTGCCAGCAGCTCGGGACTAGCTTACAATGAGCAGTTCTTC. Residues: CASSSGLAYNEQFF.

CDR3 in DNA: TGCGCCAGCAGCTCGGCTAGCGGATATGCAGATACGCAGTATTTT. It codes for CASSSASGYADTQYF. This chain uses TRBV5-1 with TRBJ2-3, with 7 nucleotides matching TRBD2. J lost 4 bases, V lost 3 bases, and 8 bases had no gene match. The CDR3 is 15 residues long. Germline V gives CDR1 SGHRS, CDR2 YFSETQ.